This TCR beta chain was identified in a study of blood T cell repertoires in COVID-19. In the study overall: The United States, Italy and Spain provided the acute and convalescent COVID-19 samples. Sample material is recorded as cDNA or gDNA derived from T cells, B-cell-depleted T cells, or PBMCs.

The CDR3 length is 12 residues. V lost 0 bases to trimming and J lost 6 bases, with 7 bases between them. Germline assignment: CDR1 SGDLS and CDR2 YYNGEE. As originally analysed: Reference gene primer amplification yielded estimated nucleated cell counts. Clones were sequenced by immunoSEQ multiplex PCR, and TCRdb holds only the in-frame ones, with some missing. V, J and clone size are taken as reported in that table, and D and trimming were inferred from the DNA itself. The profile covers 100,000 to 150,000 clones, with approximately 81% appearing a single time and about 40% taken by the ten largest.

This clonotype was sampled from a middle-aged man with active or convalescent COVID-19. Sequencing input: peripheral blood. This chain links TRBV9 with TRBJ2-7; D might be TRBD1 (5 bases). The chain's CDR3 is CASSVEGVEQYF. CDR3 nucleotide sequence: TGTGCCAGCAGCGTAGAAGGGGTCGAGCAGTACTTC.